This T cell receptor beta chain was found in a study of CD8+ T cells in alopecia areata. Study-level findings and limits: The study found TCR sharing across patients less clear than in mice, possibly for HLA reasons.

The germline CDR1 and CDR2 sequences are SGHNT and YYREEE (reference sequence). The CDR3 has 14 residues. Losses at the gene ends were 5 bases for V and 10 bases for J; bases not matched to a gene: 7. RNA extraction was followed by reverse transcription into cDNA, which acted as the sequencing template. Repertoires were generated with immunoSEQ multiplex PCR, while TCRdb's copy carries only in-frame clones and drops some. The sample shows about 120,000 clones, less than 80% of them seen only once. Notes on this clone: Its target is unknown.

The chain has TRBV5-4 and TRBJ1-6; 9 bases agree with TRBD1. The sequence was collected from a human donor in good health. Material for sequencing was CD4+ T cells sorted from blood. The CDR3 nucleotides read TGTGCCAGCAGATCCGGGACAGGGTACTCACCCCTCCACTTT. It is translated as CASRSGTGYSPLHF.